These T cell receptor beta chains were read from a single sample in a study of CD8 T cells in Susac syndrome. Via MiXCR, TCRdb re-called the immunoSEQ multiplex PCR reads, giving one row per CDR3 protein. The data show more than 100,000 distinct CDR3 sequences, 96% seen once. Material for sequencing was CD4+ T cells from PBMCs. The source is a human donor with Susac syndrome. Each CDR3 is given with its conserved first and last residue. Fields, in order: D gene, V gene, J gene, clone size, CDR3 DNA, CDR3 protein. The D gene is left open where the match is weak. Size is stated for part of the rows, as once, few or many counts, or as a class when the clone is expanded.

d_gene: TRBD1
v_gene: TRBV7-8
j_gene: TRBJ1-5
abundance: once
CDR3nt: TGTGCCAGCAGCTTCCAGGGGGGGGATCAGCCCCAGCATTTT
CDR3aa: CASSFQGGDQPQHF

d_gene: NA
v_gene: TRBV18
j_gene: TRBJ2-7
abundance: NA
CDR3nt: TGTGCCAGCTCACCAATAGGGCAGGGAGCCTACGAGCAGTACTTC
CDR3aa: CASSPIGQGAYEQYF

d_gene: TRBD1
v_gene: TRBV12-3/TRBV12-4
j_gene: TRBJ2-5
abundance: once
CDR3nt: TGTGCCAGCAGTTCAGGCACAGGGGGCGTGGAGACCCAGTACTTC
CDR3aa: CASSSGTGGVETQYF

d_gene: TRBD1
v_gene: TRBV30
j_gene: TRBJ2-6
abundance: once
CDR3nt: TGTGCCGGAGGACAGGGGGACCCTGGGGCCAACGTCCTGACTTTC
CDR3aa: CAGGQGDPGANVLTF

d_gene: NA
v_gene: TRBV12-3/TRBV12-4
j_gene: TRBJ2-5
abundance: once
CDR3nt: TGTGCCAGCAGTTTAAGGTCACTAGAGACCCAGTACTTC
CDR3aa: CASSLRSLETQYF

d_gene: NA
v_gene: TRBV9
j_gene: TRBJ1-2
abundance: NA
CDR3nt: TGTGCCAGCAGCGTAGCTGTAGGGTCCGGAGGCTACACCTTC
CDR3aa: CASSVAVGSGGYTF

d_gene: NA
v_gene: TRBV9
j_gene: TRBJ1-4
abundance: NA
CDR3nt: TGTGCCAGCAGCGTAGCTACGTCGACAGGTGAAAAACTGTTTTTT
CDR3aa: CASSVATSTGEKLFF

d_gene: NA
v_gene: TRBV29-1
j_gene: TRBJ2-7
abundance: NA
CDR3nt: TGCAGCGTCTCTCGGGGGGCCGGGGCCTACGAGCAGTACTTC
CDR3aa: CSVSRGAGAYEQYF

d_gene: NA
v_gene: TRBV7-3
j_gene: TRBJ2-5
abundance: once
CDR3nt: TGTGCCAGCAGCCCGGGGGCAGGGGGAATGAGGGAGACCCAGTACTTC
CDR3aa: CASSPGAGGMRETQYF

d_gene: TRBD1
v_gene: TRBV23-1
j_gene: TRBJ2-7
abundance: NA
CDR3nt: TGCGCCAGCAGACAGGGGAAACACGAGCAGTACTTC
CDR3aa: CASRQGKHEQYF

d_gene: NA
v_gene: TRBV6-6
j_gene: TRBJ2-5
abundance: NA
CDR3nt: TGTGCCACCCGGACAGAGCAAGAGACCCAGTACTTC
CDR3aa: CATRTEQETQYF

d_gene: NA
v_gene: TRBV7-2
j_gene: TRBJ1-4
abundance: NA
CDR3nt: TGTGCCAGCAGCCTAAGGCGGGGGACTAATGAAAAACTGTTTTTT
CDR3aa: CASSLRRGTNEKLFF

d_gene: NA
v_gene: TRBV29-1
j_gene: TRBJ1-1
abundance: NA
CDR3nt: TGCAGCGTTGTCCAATCAAATGCGAACACTGAAGCTTTCTTT
CDR3aa: CSVVQSNANTEAFF

d_gene: NA
v_gene: TRBV18
j_gene: TRBJ2-7
abundance: once
CDR3nt: TGTGCCAGCTCACCATTTAAGTCGAACGAGCAGTACTTC
CDR3aa: CASSPFKSNEQYF

d_gene: TRBD1
v_gene: TRBV20-1
j_gene: TRBJ2-7
abundance: once
CDR3nt: TGCAGTGCTAACTCGGGACAGGGTTACGAGCAGTACTTC
CDR3aa: CSANSGQGYEQYF

d_gene: NA
v_gene: TRBV12-3/TRBV12-4
j_gene: TRBJ2-7
abundance: NA
CDR3nt: TGTGCCAGCAGTAGCGGTTTGACCTACGAGCAGTACTTC
CDR3aa: CASSSGLTYEQYF

d_gene: TRBD2
v_gene: TRBV20-1
j_gene: TRBJ2-7
abundance: NA
CDR3nt: TGCAGTGCTAGAGATCTGGGGGGGAGCCTCGAGCAGTACTTC
CDR3aa: CSARDLGGSLEQYF

d_gene: NA
v_gene: TRBV24-1
j_gene: TRBJ2-2
abundance: NA
CDR3nt: TGTGCCACCAGTGATTATGTAGACACCGGGGAGCTGTTTTTT
CDR3aa: CATSDYVDTGELFF

d_gene: TRBD1
v_gene: TRBV4-1
j_gene: TRBJ1-1
abundance: once
CDR3nt: TGCGCCAGCAGCCGCCAACAGGGGACTGAAGCTTTCTTT
CDR3aa: CASSRQQGTEAFF

d_gene: TRBD1
v_gene: TRBV6-5
j_gene: TRBJ1-1
abundance: few
CDR3nt: TGTGCCAGCAGTTTGGACAGGGGTGAAGCTTTCTTT
CDR3aa: CASSLDRGEAFF

d_gene: TRBD2
v_gene: TRBV27
j_gene: TRBJ2-3
abundance: once
CDR3nt: TGTGCCAGCAGTTCCGGGGTAGCGGGCGGTTATACGCAGTATTTT
CDR3aa: CASSSGVAGGYTQYF

d_gene: NA
v_gene: TRBV3-1
j_gene: TRBJ2-1
abundance: NA
CDR3nt: TGTGCCAGCGGGGCCGATTACAATGAGCAGTTCTTC
CDR3aa: CASGADYNEQFF

d_gene: NA
v_gene: TRBV30
j_gene: TRBJ2-3
abundance: once
CDR3nt: TGTGCCTGGAGTGTGACTACAGATACGCAGTATTTT
CDR3aa: CAWSVTTDTQYF

d_gene: NA
v_gene: TRBV12-3/TRBV12-4
j_gene: TRBJ2-3
abundance: NA
CDR3nt: TGTGCCAGCACCAGACTAGAGAGCACAGATACGCAGTATTTT
CDR3aa: CASTRLESTDTQYF

d_gene: TRBD1
v_gene: TRBV6-5
j_gene: TRBJ2-1
abundance: NA
CDR3nt: TGTGCCAGCAGTTACTTCGGGACAGGGGGCAATGAGCAGTTCTTC
CDR3aa: CASSYFGTGGNEQFF

d_gene: NA
v_gene: TRBV27
j_gene: TRBJ2-2
abundance: NA
CDR3nt: TGTGCCAGCAGTCCCCTTGAAAAGACCGGGGAGCTGTTTTTT
CDR3aa: CASSPLEKTGELFF

d_gene: TRBD2
v_gene: TRBV18
j_gene: TRBJ2-1
abundance: NA
CDR3nt: TGTGCCAGCTCACCCCCAGCGGGAGGAGGCAATGAGCAGTTCTTC
CDR3aa: CASSPPAGGGNEQFF

d_gene: TRBD2
v_gene: TRBV20-1
j_gene: TRBJ2-7
abundance: NA
CDR3nt: TGCAGTGCTAGAGTTCCTAGCGGCTACGAGCAGTACTTC
CDR3aa: CSARVPSGYEQYF

d_gene: NA
v_gene: TRBV5-1
j_gene: TRBJ2-7
abundance: NA
CDR3nt: TGCGCCAGCAGCTTGACCGGGACGGTCACCTACGAGCAGTACTTC
CDR3aa: CASSLTGTVTYEQYF

d_gene: TRBD1
v_gene: TRBV7-6
j_gene: TRBJ1-3
abundance: NA
CDR3nt: TGTGCCAGCAGCCCCACAACAGGGGTTGGAAACACCATATATTTT
CDR3aa: CASSPTTGVGNTIYF

d_gene: NA
v_gene: TRBV29-1
j_gene: TRBJ1-1
abundance: NA
CDR3nt: TGCAGCGTTGTTCTATTGGCAGGGGTTATGACTGAAGCTTTCTTT
CDR3aa: CSVVLLAGVMTEAFF

d_gene: TRBD2
v_gene: TRBV29-1
j_gene: TRBJ2-2
abundance: NA
CDR3nt: TGCAGCGTCGACCGCGGGGGGGCCACCGGGGAGCTGTTTTTT
CDR3aa: CSVDRGGATGELFF

d_gene: TRBD1
v_gene: TRBV5-1
j_gene: TRBJ2-6
abundance: NA
CDR3nt: TGCGCCAGCCGACAGGGGACTGGGGCCAACGTCCTGACTTTC
CDR3aa: CASRQGTGANVLTF

d_gene: TRBD2
v_gene: TRBV3-1
j_gene: TRBJ2-7
abundance: NA
CDR3nt: TGTGCCAGCAGCCAGACTAGCGGGAGGAAGACCAAGGGCTACGAGCAGTACTTC
CDR3aa: CASSQTSGRKTKGYEQYF

d_gene: NA
v_gene: TRBV11-2
j_gene: TRBJ2-2
abundance: NA
CDR3nt: TGTGCCAGCAGCTCCGGGACACTAAACACCGGGGAGCTGTTTTTT
CDR3aa: CASSSGTLNTGELFF